Listed here are 4 T cell receptor beta chains from one sample, sequenced in a study of blood T cell repertoires in COVID-19. Some clones are missing from TCRdb's copy, which holds only in-frame ones; the method was immunoSEQ multiplex PCR. The sample shows over 75,000 clones, about 87% of them seen only once. Sequencing used peripheral blood. These receptors were taken from a human donor with COVID-19, enrolled during active disease. The donor label of this sample is uncertain.

In the case of this clone: The junction departs from germline at one end; a sequencing error may be responsible. The V gene is TRBV2, the J gene TRBJ1-5, with D possibly matching TRBD1 (5 bases). Germline CDR1 and CDR2: SNHLY and FYNNEI. The CDR3 runs to 16 residues. The CDR3 spells CASSEGALTPYQPQHF. The CDR3 DNA reads TGTGCCAGCAGCGAAGGGGCCCTTACCCCGTATCAGCCCCAGCATTTT.

V gene TRBV12-5 combines with J gene TRBJ1-2; 7 bases match TRBD1. V was pared by 5 bases and J by 6 bases, with 15 bases of the junction left unmatched. CDR3 length equals 16 residues. Germline lookup yields CDR1 LGHNT and CDR2 FRNRAP. The CDR3 is CASGVTEDRHNNGYTF. For the CDR3, the DNA is TGTGCTAGTGGTGTCACGGAGGACAGGCACAATAATGGCTACACCTTC. The full variable domain, its missing parts supplied by reference TRBV12-5 and TRBJ1-2, is DARVTQTPRHKVTEMGQEVTMRCQPILGHNTVFWYRQTMMQGLELLAYFRNRAPLDDSGMPKDRFSAEMPDATLATLKIQPSEPRDSAVYFCASGVTEDRHNNGYTFGSGTRLTVV.

V gene TRBV5-1 combines with J gene TRBJ2-1; D is ambiguous. Germline V gives CDR1 SGHRS, CDR2 YFSETQ. V was trimmed by 1 base and J by 5 bases, leaving 13 bases between them. The CDR3 totals 15 residues. The CDR3 nucleotides read TGCGCCAGCAGCTTGCTTAGTGCGGTAAACAATGAGCAGTTCTTC. It encodes CASSLLSAVNNEQFF.

The V call is TRBV13, the J call TRBJ2-3; a weak D match, TRBD2 (6 bases). This CDR3 comprises 17 residues. Trimming left V 4 bases short and J 3 bases short, with 20 bases between. Per germline, CDR1 PRHDT and CDR2 FYEKMQ (reference sequence). The CDR3 region is CASSSTSGLRVTDTQYF. In DNA form, the CDR3 reads TGTGCCAGCAGCTCCACTTCCGGACTACGGGTGACAGATACGCAGTATTTT.